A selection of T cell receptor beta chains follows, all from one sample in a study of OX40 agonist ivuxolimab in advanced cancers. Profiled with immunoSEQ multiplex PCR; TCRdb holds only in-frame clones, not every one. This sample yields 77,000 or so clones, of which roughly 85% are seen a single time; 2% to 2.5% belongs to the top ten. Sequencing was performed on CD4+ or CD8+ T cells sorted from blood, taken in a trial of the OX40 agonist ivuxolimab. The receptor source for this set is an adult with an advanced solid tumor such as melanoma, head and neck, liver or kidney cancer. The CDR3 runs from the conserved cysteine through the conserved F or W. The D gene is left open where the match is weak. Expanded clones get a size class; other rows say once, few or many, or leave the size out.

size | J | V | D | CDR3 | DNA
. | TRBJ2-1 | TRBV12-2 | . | CASRSSRPYNEQFF | TGTGCAAGTCGCTCCAGCCGCCCGTACAATGAGCAGTTCTTC
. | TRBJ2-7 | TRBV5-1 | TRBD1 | CASSLEGAPSYEQYF | TGCGCCAGCAGCTTGGAGGGGGCCCCCTCCTACGAGCAGTACTTC
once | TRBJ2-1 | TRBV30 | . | CAWSSFVSSRNEQFF | TGTGCCTGGAGCAGCTTCGTGTCGAGCCGCAATGAGCAGTTCTTC
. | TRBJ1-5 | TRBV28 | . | CASSSSPSQHF | TGTGCCAGCAGCTCCTCTCCGTCCCAGCATTTT
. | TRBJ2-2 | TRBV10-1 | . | CASSEGGSNTGELFF | TGCGCCAGCAGTGAGGGGGGCTCGAACACCGGGGAGCTGTTTTTT
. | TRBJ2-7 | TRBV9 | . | CASSVGSVSSYEQYF | TGTGCCAGCAGCGTAGGAAGCGTGAGCTCCTACGAGCAGTACTTC
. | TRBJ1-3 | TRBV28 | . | CASSLFWGAGNTIYF | TGTGCCAGCAGTTTATTTTGGGGAGCTGGAAACACCATATATTTT
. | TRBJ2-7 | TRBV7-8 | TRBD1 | CASSFSGAGGYEQYF | TGTGCCAGCAGCTTCTCAGGGGCAGGGGGCTACGAGCAGTACTTC
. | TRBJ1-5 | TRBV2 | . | CASSELGGGNQPQHF | TGTGCCAGCAGTGAGCTGGGAGGGGGCAATCAGCCCCAGCATTTT
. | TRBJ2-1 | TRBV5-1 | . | CASSFITGNEQFF | TGCGCCAGCAGCTTTATTACGGGGAATGAGCAGTTCTTC
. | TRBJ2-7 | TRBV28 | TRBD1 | CASAGTGGGRVYEQYF | TGTGCCAGCGCCGGGACAGGGGGTGGTAGGGTGTACGAGCAGTACTTC
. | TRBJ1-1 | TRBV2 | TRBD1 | CATKTGGDTEAFF | TGTGCCACAAAGACAGGGGGGGACACTGAAGCTTTCTTT
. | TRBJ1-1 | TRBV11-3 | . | CASSFRVDTEAFF | TGTGCCAGCAGCTTTAGGGTGGATACTGAAGCTTTCTTT
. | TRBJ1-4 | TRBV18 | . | CASSPEVMAEKLFF | TGTGCCAGCTCACCAGAGGTAATGGCTGAAAAACTGTTTTTT
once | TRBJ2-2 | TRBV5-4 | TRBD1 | CASSLQTGGGGELFF | TGTGCCAGCAGCTTACAAACAGGGGGAGGCGGGGAGCTGTTTTTT
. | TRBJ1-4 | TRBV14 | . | CASSRGVNEKLFF | TGTGCCAGCAGCCGAGGGGTTAATGAAAAACTGTTTTTT
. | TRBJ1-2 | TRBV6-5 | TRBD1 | CASSRQGHDYGYTF | TGTGCCAGCAGCCGACAGGGCCACGACTATGGCTACACCTTC
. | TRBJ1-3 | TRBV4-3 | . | CASSQDQGANTIYF | TGCGCCAGCAGCCAAGATCAAGGAGCAAACACCATATATTTT
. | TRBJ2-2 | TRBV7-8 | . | CASSLVLARSGELFF | TGTGCCAGCAGCTTAGTGTTGGCAAGGTCCGGGGAGCTGTTTTTT
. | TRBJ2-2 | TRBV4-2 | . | CASSQEMILGTGELFF | TGTGCCAGCAGCCAAGAAATGATCTTGGGCACCGGGGAGCTGTTTTTT
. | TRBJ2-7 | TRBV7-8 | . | CASSSLGTIYEQYF | TGTGCCAGCAGCTCATTGGGGACCATATACGAGCAGTACTTC
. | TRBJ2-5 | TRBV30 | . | CAWTGGETQYF | TGTGCCTGGACAGGGGGGGAGACCCAGTACTTC
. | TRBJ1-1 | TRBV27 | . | CASSPEGGGRAFF | TGTGCCAGCAGCCCCGAAGGGGGGGGGAGGGCTTTCTTT
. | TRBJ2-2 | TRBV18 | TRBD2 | CASSPRSSGRGYTGELFF | TGTGCCAGCTCACCAAGGTCCAGCGGGAGAGGGTACACCGGGGAGCTGTTTTTT
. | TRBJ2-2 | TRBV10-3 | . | CAISDSSGRAFRSGELFF | TGTGCCATCAGTGACTCATCCGGTCGTGCATTCAGGTCCGGGGAGCTGTTTTTT
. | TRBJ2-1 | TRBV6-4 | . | CASSDRRLGKNSYNEQFF | TGTGCCAGCAGTGATCGTCGGCTGGGGAAAAACTCCTACAATGAGCAGTTCTTC
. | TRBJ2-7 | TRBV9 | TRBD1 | CASSERQGREQYF | TGTGCCAGCAGCGAGCGACAGGGGAGAGAGCAGTACTTC
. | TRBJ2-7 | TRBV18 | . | CASSSQGRGSSYEQYF | TGTGCCAGCTCATCACAGGGCCGGGGCAGCTCCTACGAGCAGTACTTC
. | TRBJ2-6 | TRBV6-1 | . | CASDHRVTGANVLTF | TGTGCCAGCGATCACAGGGTTACTGGGGCCAACGTCCTGACTTTC
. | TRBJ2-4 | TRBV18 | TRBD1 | CASSHLDRADIQYF | TGTGCCAGCTCACACCTTGACAGGGCGGACATTCAGTACTTC
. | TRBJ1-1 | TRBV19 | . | CASSMRGGVGTEAFF | TGTGCCAGTAGTATGAGGGGAGGAGTTGGCACTGAGGCTTTCTTT
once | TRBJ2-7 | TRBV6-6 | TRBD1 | CASSGQGSSGEQYF | TGTGCCAGCAGCGGACAGGGGTCTTCAGGGGAGCAGTACTTC
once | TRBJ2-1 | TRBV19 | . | CASSMAGALYNEQFF | TGTGCCAGTAGTATGGCGGGGGCCCTCTACAATGAGCAGTTCTTC
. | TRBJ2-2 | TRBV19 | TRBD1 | CASSEGTGAGELFF | TGTGCCAGTAGTGAGGGGACAGGGGCCGGGGAGCTGTTTTTT
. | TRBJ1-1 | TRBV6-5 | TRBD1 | CASSDRVSEAFF | TGTGCCAGCAGTGACAGGGTCTCTGAAGCTTTCTTT
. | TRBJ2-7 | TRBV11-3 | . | CASSLRGNSEQYF | TGTGCCAGCAGCTTAAGAGGCAATTCGGAGCAGTACTTC
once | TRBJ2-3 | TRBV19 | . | CASSTLGSSTDTQYF | TGTGCCAGTAGTACCCTAGGGTCTAGCACAGATACGCAGTATTTT
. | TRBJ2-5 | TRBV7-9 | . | CASTKPYQETQYF | TGTGCCAGCACTAAGCCGTACCAAGAGACCCAGTACTTC
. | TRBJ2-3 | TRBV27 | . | CASSLQDGTDTQYF | TGTGCCAGCAGTCTACAAGACGGCACAGATACGCAGTATTTT
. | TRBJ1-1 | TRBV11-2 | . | CASSFGGVNTEAFF | TGTGCCAGCAGCTTCGGCGGGGTGAACACTGAAGCTTTCTTT
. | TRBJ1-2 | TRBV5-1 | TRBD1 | CASSRTGPNYGYTF | TGCGCCAGCAGCCGGACAGGGCCTAACTATGGCTACACCTTC
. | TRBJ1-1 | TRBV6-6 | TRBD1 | CASSAGQQNTEAFF | TGTGCCAGCAGTGCGGGACAGCAGAACACTGAAGCTTTCTTT
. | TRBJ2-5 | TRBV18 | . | CASSPSRAQETQYF | TGTGCCAGCTCACCCAGCAGGGCCCAGGAGACCCAGTACTTC
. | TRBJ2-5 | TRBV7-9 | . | CASSLGSLSDGETQYF | TGTGCCAGCAGCTTAGGATCATTGTCGGACGGGGAGACCCAGTACTTC
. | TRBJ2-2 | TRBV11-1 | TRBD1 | CASSLDRDTGELFF | TGTGCCAGCAGCCTGGACAGGGACACCGGGGAGCTGTTTTTT
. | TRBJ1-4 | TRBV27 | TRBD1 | CASSSPGGGASTNEKLFF | TGTGCCAGCAGTTCTCCAGGGGGTGGGGCCTCAACTAATGAAAAACTGTTTTTT
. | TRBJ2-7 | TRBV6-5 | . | CASSGPGSYEQYF | TGTGCCAGCAGTGGGCCGGGTAGCTACGAGCAGTACTTC
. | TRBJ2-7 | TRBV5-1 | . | CASSLAGERRNEQYF | TGCGCCAGCAGCTTGGCGGGAGAACGGAGAAACGAGCAGTACTTC
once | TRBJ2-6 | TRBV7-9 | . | CASSLLTAGTGANVLTF | TGTGCCAGCAGCTTGTTGACGGCGGGGACTGGGGCCAACGTCCTGACTTTC
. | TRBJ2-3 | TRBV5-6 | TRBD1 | CASSLGQGRDTQYF | TGTGCCAGCAGCTTGGGACAGGGACGAGATACGCAGTATTTT
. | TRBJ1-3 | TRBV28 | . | CASSPRGSGNTIYF | TGTGCCAGCAGTCCCCGGGGCTCTGGAAACACCATATATTTT